This is a list of T cell receptor beta chains from one sample in a study of post-analysis software for immune sequencing data. TCRdb reprocessed the PCR reads with MiXCR, giving one entry per CDR3 protein. The sample lists 150,000 to 200,000 distinct CDR3 sequences; roughly 31% were seen once. Sequenced input: blood. The receptors come from a girl between 10 and 17 years old with multiple sclerosis. CDR3s include the opening cysteine and the closing phenylalanine or tryptophan.

J,V,CDR3
TRBJ2-1,TRBV5-1,CASSPAWGEWDNEQFF
TRBJ2-1,TRBV5-1,CASSPRSPSQETQFF
TRBJ1-1,TRBV30,CAGMTGLLGAFF
TRBJ2-3,TRBV24-1,CATSDRTSGTDTPYF
TRBJ2-1,TRBV24-1,CATSAPGTEQFF
TRBJ2-7,TRBV4-1,CASSPSGTGGYEQYF
TRBJ1-1,TRBV12-3/TRBV12-4,CASSSTGGTGGRGAEAFF
TRBJ2-5,TRBV29-1,CSSVDRALQEIQYF
TRBJ1-5,TRBV29-1,CSVGFSNQPQHF
TRBJ1-2,TRBV3-1,CASSSRDSNYGHTF
TRBJ2-1,TRBV5-1,CASSFPGVYNEQFF
TRBJ1-1,TRBV10-3,CAISESQGANTEAFF
TRBJ1-2,TRBV29-1,CSVHGTDPYGYTF
TRBJ1-2,TRBV5-6,CASSLRSGTGHGYTF
TRBJ1-2,TRBV7-9,CASSLQGYPYGYTF
TRBJ2-3,TRBV29-1,CSAGSTDTQYF
TRBJ2-1,TRBV4-2,CASSQDRSLAVNNEQFF
TRBJ1-2,TRBV12-3/TRBV12-4,CASSTGWGEAGYTF
TRBJ1-2,TRBV14,CASSQDRTSQDGYTF
TRBJ2-1,TRBV6-6,CASRLQGRGYNEQFF
TRBJ2-7,TRBV15,CATSRDLTISYEQYF
TRBJ2-3,TRBV7-2,CASSPGTLGETDTQYF
-,TRBV18,CASSPPGAGLGEQYF
TRBJ1-1,TRBV4-1,CASSQDEQYTEAFF
TRBJ1-1,TRBV4-3,CASSQGPVGYTEAFF
TRBJ1-2,TRBV10-3,CAISFQQDNYGYTF
TRBJ1-2,TRBV12-3/TRBV12-4,CASTRGEIPYGYTF
TRBJ2-7,TRBV4-2,CASSQELSGRTYEQYF
TRBJ1-2,TRBV24-1,CATSDHPAGDGYTF
TRBJ1-2,TRBV12-3/TRBV12-4,CASSLGQGARIYGYTF
TRBJ2-2,TRBV27,CASSGTGLGLAGELFF
TRBJ1-2,TRBV12-3/TRBV12-4,CASSLGRDGYTF
TRBJ2-5,TRBV28,CASIQTAGETQYF
TRBJ2-3,TRBV20-1,CSAPRRGLAPDTQYF
TRBJ2-1,TRBV10-3,CAISGTSGEQFF
TRBJ1-1,TRBV29-1,CSAWTSMNTEAFF